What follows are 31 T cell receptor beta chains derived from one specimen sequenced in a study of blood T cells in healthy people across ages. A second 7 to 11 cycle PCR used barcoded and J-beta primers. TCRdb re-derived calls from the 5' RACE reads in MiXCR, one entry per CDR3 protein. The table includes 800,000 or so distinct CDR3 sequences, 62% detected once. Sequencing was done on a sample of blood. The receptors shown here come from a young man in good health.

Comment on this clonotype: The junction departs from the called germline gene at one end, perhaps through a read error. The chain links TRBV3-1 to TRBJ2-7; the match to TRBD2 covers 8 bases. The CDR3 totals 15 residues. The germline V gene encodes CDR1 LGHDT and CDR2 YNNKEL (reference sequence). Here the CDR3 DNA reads TGTGCCAGAGGCGGCGCGGGGGGCCTCTCCGACGAGCAGTACTTC. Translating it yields CARGGAGGLSDEQYF.

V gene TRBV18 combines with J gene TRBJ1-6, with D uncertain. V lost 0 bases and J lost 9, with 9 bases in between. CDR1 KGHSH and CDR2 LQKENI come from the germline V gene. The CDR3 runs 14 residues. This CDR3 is CASSPPTAGSPLHF. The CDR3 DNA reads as TGTGCCAGCTCACCACCGACGGCGGGTTCACCCCTCCACTTT.

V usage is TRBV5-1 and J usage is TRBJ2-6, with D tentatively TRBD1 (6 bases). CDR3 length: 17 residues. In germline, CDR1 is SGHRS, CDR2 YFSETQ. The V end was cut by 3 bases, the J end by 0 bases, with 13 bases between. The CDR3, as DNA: TGCGCCAGCAGCTCAGGGGCCTTTAGCTCTGGGGCCAACGTCCTGACTTTC. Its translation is CASSSGAFSSGANVLTF.

The CDR3 is CASSQMGTFGANVLTF. CDR3 DNA: TGTGCCAGCAGTCAAATGGGGACCTTTGGGGCCAACGTCCTGACTTTC. The chain is built from TRBV27 and TRBJ2-6; D possibly matches TRBD1 or TRBD2 (5 bases each). This CDR3 region has 16 residues. Trimming took 5 bases from V and 3 from J, leaving 14 bases between them. CDR1 is MNHEY and CDR2 is SMNVEV in the germline V gene (reference sequence).

In nucleotides, the CDR3 is TGTGCTAGTGGACGACAGGGGGCAGATACGCAGTATTTT. Translated: CASGRQGADTQYF. The chain has TRBV12-5 and TRBJ2-3, with TRBD1 matching over 9 bases. CDR1 LGHNT and CDR2 FRNRAP come from the germline V gene. V dropped 6 bases and J dropped 4; count of bases not matched to a gene: 2. This CDR3 comprises 13 residues.

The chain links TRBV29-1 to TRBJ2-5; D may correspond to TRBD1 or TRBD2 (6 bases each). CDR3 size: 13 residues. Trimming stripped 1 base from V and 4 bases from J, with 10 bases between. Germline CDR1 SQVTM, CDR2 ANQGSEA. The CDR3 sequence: CSVEVGGGETQYF. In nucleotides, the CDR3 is TGCAGCGTTGAAGTTGGAGGGGGAGAGACCCAGTACTTC.

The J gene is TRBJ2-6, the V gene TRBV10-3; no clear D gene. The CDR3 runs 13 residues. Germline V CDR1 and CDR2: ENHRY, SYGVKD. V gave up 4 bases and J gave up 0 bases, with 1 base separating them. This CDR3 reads CAISVSGANVLTF. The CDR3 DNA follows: TGTGCCATCAGTGTCTCTGGGGCCAACGTCCTGACTTTC.

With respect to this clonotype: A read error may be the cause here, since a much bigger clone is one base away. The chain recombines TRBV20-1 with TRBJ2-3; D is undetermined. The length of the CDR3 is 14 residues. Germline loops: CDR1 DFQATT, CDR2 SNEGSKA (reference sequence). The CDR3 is CSARGSLRTDMQYF. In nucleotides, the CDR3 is TGCAGTGCTAGAGGAAGCCTGCGTACTGATATGCAGTATTTT.

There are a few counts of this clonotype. CDR3 sequence (DNA): TGTGCCAGCAGTCCCTCGCGGGGGTACTCCTACAATGAGCAGTTCTTC. It codes for CASSPSRGYSYNEQFF. The gene calls are TRBV12-3 or TRBV12-4 and TRBJ2-1; 7 positions match TRBD2. The CDR3 totals 16 residues. V shed 5 bases and J 0 bases; nucleotides not matched to a gene: 7.

The CDR3 loop reads CASSLGVPTYEQYF. The CDR3 DNA reads TGTGCCAGCAGTTTAGGGGTCCCGACCTACGAGCAGTACTTC. The V gene is TRBV12-3 or TRBV12-4, the J gene TRBJ2-7; the D is unclear. CDR3 length: 14 residues. Trimming removed 1 base at V and 2 bases at J, with 9 bases between.

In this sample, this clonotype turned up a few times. The CDR3, as DNA: TGTGCCAGCAGCTCGCCGGGACAACTCTCCTACGAGCAGTACTTC. Its translation is CASSSPGQLSYEQYF. The rearrangement uses TRBV7-2 and TRBJ2-7; weak D call: TRBD1 (6 bases). This CDR3 is built from 15 residues. CDR1 is SGHTA and CDR2 is FQGNSA in the germline V gene. Trimming shortened V by 4 bases and J by 0 bases, and 13 bases separated the two germline ends. Based on the CDR3 plus reference TRBV7-2 and TRBJ2-7, the full variable domain is GAGVSQSPSNKVTEKGKDVELRCDPISGHTALYWYRQSLGQGLEFLIYFQGNSAPDKSGLPSDRFSAERTGGSVSTLTIQRTQQEDSAVYLCASSSPGQLSYEQYFGPGTRLTVT.

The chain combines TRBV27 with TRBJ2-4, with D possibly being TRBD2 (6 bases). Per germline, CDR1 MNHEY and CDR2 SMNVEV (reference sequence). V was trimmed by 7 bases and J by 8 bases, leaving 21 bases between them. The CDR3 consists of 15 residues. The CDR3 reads CASTLTGLSGDIQYF. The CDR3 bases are TGTGCCAGCACCCTAACCGGACTCTCGGGAGACATTCAGTACTTC.

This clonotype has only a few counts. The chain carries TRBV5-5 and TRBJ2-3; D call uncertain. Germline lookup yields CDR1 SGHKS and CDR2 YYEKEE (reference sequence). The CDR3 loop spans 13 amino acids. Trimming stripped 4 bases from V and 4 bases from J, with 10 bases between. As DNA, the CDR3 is TGTGCCAGCAGCCTCCGATCGCCAGATACGCAGTATTTT. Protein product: CASSLRSPDTQYF. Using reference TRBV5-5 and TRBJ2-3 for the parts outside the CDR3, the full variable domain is DAGVTQSPTHLIKTRGQQVTLRCSPISGHKSVSWYQQVLGQGPQFIFQYYEKEERGRGNFPDRFSARQFPNYSSELNVNALLLGDSALYLCASSLRSPDTQYFGPGTRLTVL.

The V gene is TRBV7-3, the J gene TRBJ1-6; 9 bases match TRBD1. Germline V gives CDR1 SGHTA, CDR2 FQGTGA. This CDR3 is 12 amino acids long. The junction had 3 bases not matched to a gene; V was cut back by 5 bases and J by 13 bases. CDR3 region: CASSLDRGPLHF. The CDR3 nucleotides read TGTGCCAGCAGCCTGGACAGGGGTCCCCTCCACTTT.

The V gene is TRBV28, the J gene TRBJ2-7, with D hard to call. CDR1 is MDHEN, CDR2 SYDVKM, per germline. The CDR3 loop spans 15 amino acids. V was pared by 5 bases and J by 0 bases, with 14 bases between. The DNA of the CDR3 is TGTGCCAGCAGTCTCCCCTCTCTGAGCTCCTACGAGCAGTACTTC. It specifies CASSLPSLSSYEQYF.

CDR3 sequence: CASSQFVGPGANGYTF. For the CDR3, the DNA is TGTGCCAGCAGCCAATTCGTCGGCCCCGGAGCAAATGGCTACACCTTC. The chain has TRBV3-1 and TRBJ1-2; D is undetermined. The CDR3 is made up of 16 amino acids. The germline gives CDR1 LGHDT, CDR2 YNNKEL (reference sequence). V was pared by 2 bases and J by 6 bases, with 19 bases between.

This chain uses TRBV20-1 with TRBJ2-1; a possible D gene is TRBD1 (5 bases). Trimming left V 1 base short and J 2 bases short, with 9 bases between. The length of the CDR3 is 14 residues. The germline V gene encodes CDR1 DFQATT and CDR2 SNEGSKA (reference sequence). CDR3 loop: CSARGRVAYNEQFF. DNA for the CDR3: TGCAGTGCTAGAGGCAGGGTAGCCTACAATGAGCAGTTCTTC.

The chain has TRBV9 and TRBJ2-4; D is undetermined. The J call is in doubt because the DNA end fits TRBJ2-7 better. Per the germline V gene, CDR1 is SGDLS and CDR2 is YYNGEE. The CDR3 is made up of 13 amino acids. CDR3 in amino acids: CASSPATSYEQYF. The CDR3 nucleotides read TGTGCCAGCAGCCCCGCCACCTCCTACGAGCAGTACTTC.

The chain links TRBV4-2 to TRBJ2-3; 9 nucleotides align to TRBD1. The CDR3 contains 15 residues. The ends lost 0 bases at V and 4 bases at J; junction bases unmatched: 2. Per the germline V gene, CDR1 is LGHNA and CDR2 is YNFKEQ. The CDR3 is CASSQEGQGSDTQYF. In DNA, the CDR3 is TGTGCCAGCAGCCAAGAGGGACAGGGTTCAGATACGCAGTATTTT.

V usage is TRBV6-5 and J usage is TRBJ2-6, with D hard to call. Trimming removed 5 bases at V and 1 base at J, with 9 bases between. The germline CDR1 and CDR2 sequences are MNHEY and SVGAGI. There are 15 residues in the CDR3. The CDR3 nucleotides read TGTGCCAGCAGTATAAGAAGATCTGGGGCCAACGTCCTGACTTTC. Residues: CASSIRRSGANVLTF.

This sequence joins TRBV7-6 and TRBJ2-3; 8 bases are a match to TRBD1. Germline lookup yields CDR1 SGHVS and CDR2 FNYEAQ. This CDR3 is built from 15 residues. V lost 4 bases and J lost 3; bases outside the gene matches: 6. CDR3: CASSSGDRYTDTQYF. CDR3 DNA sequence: TGTGCCAGCAGCTCAGGGGACAGGTATACAGATACGCAGTATTTT.

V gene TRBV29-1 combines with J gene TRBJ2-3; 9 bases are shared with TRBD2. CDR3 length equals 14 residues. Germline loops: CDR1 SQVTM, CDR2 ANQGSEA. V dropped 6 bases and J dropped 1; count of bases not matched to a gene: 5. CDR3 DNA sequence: TGCAGCGTCCTGCCTAGCGGGGGCACAGATACGCAGTATTTT. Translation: CSVLPSGGTDTQYF.

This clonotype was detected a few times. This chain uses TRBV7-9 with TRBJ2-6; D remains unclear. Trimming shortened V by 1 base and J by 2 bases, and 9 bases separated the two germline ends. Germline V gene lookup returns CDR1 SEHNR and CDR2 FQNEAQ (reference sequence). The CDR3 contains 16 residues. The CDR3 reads CASSLGPQAGANVLTF. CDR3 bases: TGTGCCAGCAGCTTAGGTCCCCAGGCTGGGGCCAACGTCCTGACTTTC.

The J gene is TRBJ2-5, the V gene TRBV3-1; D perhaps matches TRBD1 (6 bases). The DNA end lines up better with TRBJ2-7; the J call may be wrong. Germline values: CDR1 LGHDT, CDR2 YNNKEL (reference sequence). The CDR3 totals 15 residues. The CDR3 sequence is CASSPGHSASYEQYF. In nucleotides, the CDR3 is TGTGCCAGCAGCCCGGGACACTCGGCCTCCTACGAGCAGTACTTC.

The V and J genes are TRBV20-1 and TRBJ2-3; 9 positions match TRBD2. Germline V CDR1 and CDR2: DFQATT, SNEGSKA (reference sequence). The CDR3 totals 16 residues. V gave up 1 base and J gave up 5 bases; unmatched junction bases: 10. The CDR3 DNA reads TGCAGTGCTAGAGTGCTATGGCGGGGGGGTCTAGATACGCAGTATTTT. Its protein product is CSARVLWRGGLDTQYF.

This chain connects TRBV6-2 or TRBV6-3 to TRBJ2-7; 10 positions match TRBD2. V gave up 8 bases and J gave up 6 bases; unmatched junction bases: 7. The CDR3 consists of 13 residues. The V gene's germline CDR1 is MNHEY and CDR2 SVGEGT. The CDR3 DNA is TGTGCCAGCCACCGGGGACTAGCGCCCGAGCAGTACTTC. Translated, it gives CASHRGLAPEQYF.

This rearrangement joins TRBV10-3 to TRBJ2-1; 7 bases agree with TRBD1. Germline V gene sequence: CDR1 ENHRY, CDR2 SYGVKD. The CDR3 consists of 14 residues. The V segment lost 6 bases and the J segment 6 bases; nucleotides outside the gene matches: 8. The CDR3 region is CAIRDKTGINEQFF. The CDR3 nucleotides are TGTGCCATCAGGGACAAGACAGGGATCAATGAGCAGTTCTTC.

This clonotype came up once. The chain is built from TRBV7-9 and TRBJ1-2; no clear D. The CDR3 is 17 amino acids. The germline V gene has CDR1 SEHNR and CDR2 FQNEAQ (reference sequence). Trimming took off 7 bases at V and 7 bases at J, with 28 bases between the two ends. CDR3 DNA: TGTGCCAGCATCCAAGATTGGGCAGATTACTTATGGGGTGGCTACACCTTC. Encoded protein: CASIQDWADYLWGGYTF.

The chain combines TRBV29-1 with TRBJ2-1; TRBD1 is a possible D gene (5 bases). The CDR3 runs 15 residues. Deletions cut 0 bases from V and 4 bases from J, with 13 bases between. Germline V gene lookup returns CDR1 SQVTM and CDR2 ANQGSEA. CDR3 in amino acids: CSVEDRLGVYNEQFF. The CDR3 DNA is TGCAGCGTTGAAGATCGGCTAGGGGTTTACAATGAGCAGTTCTTC.

The CDR3 DNA reads as TGTGCCAGCAGCTTCGGCTACCGTCCGAGCGAGCAGTACTTC. It codes for CASSFGYRPSEQYF. The chain carries TRBV7-2 and TRBJ2-7, with D unresolved. The CDR3 runs to 14 residues. The germline V gene has CDR1 SGHTA and CDR2 FQGNSA. V lost 3 bases and J lost 6, with 15 bases in between.

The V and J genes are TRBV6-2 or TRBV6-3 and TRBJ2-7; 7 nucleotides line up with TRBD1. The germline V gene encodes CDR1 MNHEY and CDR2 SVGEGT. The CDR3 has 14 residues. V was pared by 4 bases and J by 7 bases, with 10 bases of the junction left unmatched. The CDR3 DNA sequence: TGTGCCAGCAGTTCACACGACAGGGCTTGGGAGCAGTACTTC. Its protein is CASSSHDRAWEQYF.